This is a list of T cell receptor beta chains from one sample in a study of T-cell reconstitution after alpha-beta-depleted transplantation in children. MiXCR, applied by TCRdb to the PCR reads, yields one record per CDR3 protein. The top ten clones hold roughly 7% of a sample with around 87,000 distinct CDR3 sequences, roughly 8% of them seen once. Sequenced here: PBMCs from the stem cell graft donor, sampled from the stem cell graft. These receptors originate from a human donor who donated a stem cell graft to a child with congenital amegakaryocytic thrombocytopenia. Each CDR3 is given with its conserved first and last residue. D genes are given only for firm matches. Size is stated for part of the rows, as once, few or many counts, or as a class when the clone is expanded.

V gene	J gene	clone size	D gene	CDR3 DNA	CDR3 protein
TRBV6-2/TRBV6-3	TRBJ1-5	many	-	TGTGCCAGCAGCAAACGACGGGGGAACAATCAGCCCCAGCATTTT	CASSKRRGNNQPQHF
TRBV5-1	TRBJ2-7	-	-	TGCGCCAGCAGCGAGCCACCGACTGTAGTCTCCGAGCAGTACTTC	CASSEPPTVVSEQYF
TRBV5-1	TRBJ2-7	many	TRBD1	TGCGCCAGCAGTTCCGGGACAGGGAACTACGAGCAGTACTTC	CASSSGTGNYEQYF
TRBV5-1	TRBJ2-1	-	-	TGCGCCAGCAGCTTGGCAGGGCGGGAGCAGTTCTTC	CASSLAGREQFF
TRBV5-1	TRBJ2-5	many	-	TGCGCCAGCTCGGCAGTTCAAGAGACCCAGTACTTC	CASSAVQETQYF
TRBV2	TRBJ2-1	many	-	TGTGCCAGCCGCAGGGTTACTTTCTACAATGAGCAGTTCTTC	CASRRVTFYNEQFF
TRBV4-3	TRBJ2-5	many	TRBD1	TGCGCCAGCAGCCCAGCAGGGGGAGAGACCCAGTACTTC	CASSPAGGETQYF
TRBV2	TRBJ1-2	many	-	TGTGCCAGCAGTGAAGAGGACGTTCGTGGCTACACCTTC	CASSEEDVRGYTF
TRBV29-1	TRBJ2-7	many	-	TGCAGCGTAGACACACCAGGGAAGCAGTACTTC	CSVDTPGKQYF
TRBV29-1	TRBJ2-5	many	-	TGCAGCGTTGACCCCAGGACAGCCCCCCAAGAGACCCAGTACTTC	CSVDPRTAPQETQYF
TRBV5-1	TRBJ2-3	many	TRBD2	TGCGCCAGCAGACCGACTAGCGGGAGTTTTACCGATACGCAGTATTTT	CASRPTSGSFTDTQYF
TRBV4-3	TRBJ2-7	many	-	TGCGCCAGCAGCCAAGCACGGCTGAACGTAAACGAGCAGTACTTC	CASSQARLNVNEQYF
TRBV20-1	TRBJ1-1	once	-	TGCAGTGCTAGAGTAGTTGGAGGCCTGACGAACACTGAAGCTTTCTTT	CSARVVGGLTNTEAFF
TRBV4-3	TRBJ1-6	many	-	TGCGCCAGCAGCCAAGTAATTCATACCCTTAATAATTCACCCCTCCACTTT	CASSQVIHTLNNSPLHF
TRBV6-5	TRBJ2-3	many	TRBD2	TGTGCCAGCAGTTACTCTAGCGGGGGGGCCCCCGATACGCAGTATTTT	CASSYSSGGAPDTQYF
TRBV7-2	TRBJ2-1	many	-	TGTGCCAGCAGCTTAGATTATGGGCCGAGGCAGTTCTTC	CASSLDYGPRQFF